Listed here is a single T cell receptor beta chain. This record comes from a study of blood T cell repertoires in COVID-19. Measured with immunoSEQ multiplex PCR; TCRdb has only the in-frame clones, and not every one. The table includes approximately 280,000 clones, more than 75% detected once. Sequenced: peripheral blood. The sequence was obtained from a woman in her twenties or thirties who had recovered from COVID-19.

CDR3 bases: TGTGCCAGCAGCGAGGGGGCTTCCTACGAGCAGTACTTC. Its translation: CASSEGASYEQYF. The chain recombines TRBV5-4 with TRBJ2-7; 7 bases match TRBD1. V lost 4 bases and J lost 1; bases outside the gene matches: 2. The CDR3 length is 13 residues. CDR1 SGHNT and CDR2 YYREEE come from the germline V gene (reference sequence).